These T cell receptor beta chains were read from a single sample in a study of T cell responses to AZD1222 COVID-19 vaccine. Here immunoSEQ multiplex PCR was the method, and the copy in TCRdb shows in-frame clones only, minus some. The data show some 130,000 clones, approximately 88% seen once. This material consisted of peripheral blood, taken on day 0 of AZD1222 vaccination. These receptors were collected from an adult in good health. Each CDR3 is given with its conserved first and last residue. D genes are given only for firm matches. Expanded clones are given a class, and other clones once, few, many or no size at all.

v_call	clone_size	j_call	d_call	cdr3_aa	cdr3_nt
TRBV5-4	-	TRBJ2-3	TRBD2	CASSLNSGGAGDTQYF	TGTGCCAGCAGCCTCAATAGCGGGGGGGCCGGGGATACGCAGTATTTT
TRBV27	few	TRBJ1-1	-	CASSLGAMNTEAFF	TGTGCCAGCAGTTTAGGGGCGATGAACACTGAAGCTTTCTTT
TRBV16	-	TRBJ1-4	-	CASSQMGQGGEKLFF	TGTGCCAGCAGCCAAATGGGGCAGGGCGGCGAAAAACTGTTTTTT
TRBV29-1	once	TRBJ1-1	-	CSVNPGTVQNTEAFF	TGCAGCGTAAACCCGGGGACGGTACAGAACACTGAAGCTTTCTTT
TRBV4-2	-	TRBJ1-2	-	CASSQGRIRDTLYGYTF	TGTGCCAGCAGCCAAGGTAGAATCCGTGACACGCTGTATGGCTACACCTTC
TRBV5-1	-	TRBJ1-5	-	CASSLDPGMNQPQHF	TGCGCCAGCAGCTTGGATCCGGGGATGAACCAGCCCCAGCATTTT
TRBV10-3	-	TRBJ1-2	-	CASQGSTERNYGYTF	TGTGCTTCCCAGGGTTCGACGGAGAGAAACTATGGCTACACCTTC
TRBV20-1	-	TRBJ2-2	-	CSASPGFTGELFF	TGCAGTGCTAGTCCGGGCTTCACCGGGGAGCTGTTTTTT
TRBV6-6	-	TRBJ1-2	-	CASSPGSGKGGYTF	TGTGCCAGCAGTCCGGGTAGTGGGAAGGGCGGCTACACCTTC
TRBV2	once	TRBJ2-7	TRBD2	CATKLAASSYEQYF	TGTGCCACCAAACTAGCGGCAAGCTCCTACGAGCAGTACTTC
TRBV5-6	few	TRBJ1-2	-	CASSLARDYGYTF	TGTGCCAGCAGCTTGGCCCGGGACTATGGCTACACCTTC
TRBV25-1	-	TRBJ2-7	-	CARRTVSSYEQYF	TGTGCCAGGAGGACGGTCAGCTCCTACGAGCAGTACTTC
TRBV19	-	TRBJ2-7	TRBD1	CASSIPGQGTYEQYF	TGTGCCAGTAGTATACCGGGACAGGGGACCTACGAGCAGTACTTC
TRBV5-1	few	TRBJ1-1	-	CASSLGALMNTEAFF	TGCGCCAGCAGCTTGGGAGCCCTCATGAACACTGAAGCTTTCTTT
TRBV6-6	-	TRBJ1-2	-	CASSYFRDEGGYTF	TGTGCCAGCAGTTACTTCCGGGACGAAGGTGGCTACACCTTC
TRBV6-1	-	TRBJ1-2	-	CASSEQRANYGYTF	TGTGCCAGCAGTGAACAGCGAGCTAACTATGGCTACACCTTC
TRBV12-3/TRBV12-4	once	TRBJ2-2	-	CASSLGGTGELFF	TGTGCCAGCAGTCTTGGAGGGACCGGGGAGCTGTTTTTT
TRBV7-9	-	TRBJ1-1	-	CASSLEGSNTEAFF	TGTGCCAGCAGCTTAGAAGGCAGCAACACTGAAGCTTTCTTT
TRBV30	once	TRBJ1-1	-	CAWSMDSFNTEAFF	TGTGCCTGGAGCATGGACAGTTTTAACACTGAAGCTTTCTTT
TRBV6-1	-	TRBJ2-7	-	CASSEANRPYEQYF	TGTGCCAGCAGTGAAGCGAACAGACCCTACGAGCAGTACTTC
TRBV20-1	once	TRBJ1-1	-	CSASSWTEAFF	TGCAGTGCGTCTTCGTGGACTGAAGCTTTCTTT
TRBV27	-	TRBJ2-2	-	CASSFESPEGGELFF	TGTGCCAGCAGTTTTGAGTCCCCGGAGGGCGGGGAGCTGTTTTTT
TRBV13	-	TRBJ1-1	-	CASSQTGYDTEAFF	TGTGCCAGCAGCCAAACAGGGTATGACACTGAAGCTTTCTTT
TRBV29-1	-	TRBJ2-3	-	CSVVRAGDTQYF	TGCAGCGTTGTACGGGCGGGAGATACGCAGTATTTT
TRBV5-6	-	TRBJ1-2	TRBD1	CASSPGTGRSGYTF	TGTGCCAGCAGCCCCGGGACAGGGAGGTCTGGCTACACCTTC
TRBV6-5	-	TRBJ2-7	-	CASSYSLTGAYEQYF	TGTGCCAGCAGCTATAGCCTCACGGGGGCCTACGAGCAGTACTTC
TRBV6-5	once	TRBJ1-4	-	CASSYQGSTREKLFF	TGTGCCAGCAGTTATCAAGGGAGCACCCGCGAAAAACTGTTTTTT
TRBV5-4	-	TRBJ1-1	TRBD1	CASRLTGGGTEAFF	TGTGCCAGCAGGCTTACAGGGGGAGGGACTGAAGCTTTCTTT
TRBV4-1	few	TRBJ2-3	TRBD2	CASSQMGRGDTQYF	TGCGCCAGCAGCCAAATGGGGAGGGGCGATACGCAGTATTTT
TRBV18	-	TRBJ2-7	TRBD1	CASSQPGQGSYEQYF	TGTGCCAGCTCACAGCCGGGACAGGGCTCCTACGAGCAGTACTTC
TRBV21-1	-	TRBJ1-5	-	CASSRAGPGGQPQHF	TGTGCCAGCAGCCGGGCTGGGCCAGGGGGTCAGCCCCAGCATTTT
TRBV7-9	-	TRBJ1-1	-	CASSLSGTNEAFF	TGTGCCAGCAGCTTATCCGGGACAAATGAAGCTTTCTTT
TRBV30	-	TRBJ1-1	-	CAVNQKVNTEAFF	TGTGCCGTTAACCAAAAGGTGAACACTGAAGCTTTCTTT
TRBV6-4	-	TRBJ2-2	-	CASSDRTGELFF	TGTGCCAGCAGTGACCGCACCGGGGAGCTGTTTTTT
TRBV4-1	once	TRBJ2-7	-	CASSPNQGGPPAIQYF	TGCGCCAGCAGCCCAAATCAGGGGGGGCCGCCGGCAATCCAGTACTTC
TRBV18	-	TRBJ2-5	TRBD2	CASSPLAGIQETQYF	TGTGCCAGCTCACCCCTAGCGGGGATACAAGAGACCCAGTACTTC
TRBV6-5	-	TRBJ2-3	TRBD2	CASSLRRGSTDTQYF	TGTGCCAGCAGTTTGCGGCGGGGGAGCACAGATACGCAGTATTTT
TRBV5-1	-	TRBJ2-5	TRBD1	CASSFRTGGPETQYF	TGCGCCAGCAGCTTTCGGACAGGTGGTCCCGAGACCCAGTACTTC
TRBV5-4	-	TRBJ1-2	TRBD1	CASSSGQLTNYGYTF	TGTGCCAGCAGCTCGGGACAGCTCACTAACTATGGCTACACCTTC
TRBV27	-	TRBJ2-3	TRBD1	CASSLLHRQGKGDTQYF	TGTGCCAGCAGTTTATTGCACCGACAGGGAAAAGGAGATACGCAGTATTTT